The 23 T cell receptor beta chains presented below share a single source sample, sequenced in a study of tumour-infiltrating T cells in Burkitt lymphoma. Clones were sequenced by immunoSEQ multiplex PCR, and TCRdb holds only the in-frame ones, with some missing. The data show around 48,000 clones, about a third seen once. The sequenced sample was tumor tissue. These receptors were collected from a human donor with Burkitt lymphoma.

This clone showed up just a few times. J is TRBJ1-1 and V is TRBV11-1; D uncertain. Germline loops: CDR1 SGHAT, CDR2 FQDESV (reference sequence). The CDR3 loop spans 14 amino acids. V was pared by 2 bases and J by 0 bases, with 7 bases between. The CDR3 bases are TGTGCCAGCAGCTTAATGGCCCTGAACACTGAAGCTTTCTTT. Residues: CASSLMALNTEAFF.

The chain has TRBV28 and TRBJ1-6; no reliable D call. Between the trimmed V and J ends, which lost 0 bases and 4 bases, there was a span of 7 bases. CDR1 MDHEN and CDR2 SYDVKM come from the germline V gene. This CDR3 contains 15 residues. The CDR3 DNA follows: TGTGCCAGCAGTTTATGGGGGAAATATAATTCACCCCTCCACTTT. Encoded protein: CASSLWGKYNSPLHF. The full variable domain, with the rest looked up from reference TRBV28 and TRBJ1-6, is DVKVTQSSRYLVKRTGEKVFLECVQDMDHENMFWYRQDPGLGLRLIYFSYDVKMKEKGDIPEGYSVSREKKERFSLILESASTNQTSMYLCASSLWGKYNSPLHFGNGTRLTVT.

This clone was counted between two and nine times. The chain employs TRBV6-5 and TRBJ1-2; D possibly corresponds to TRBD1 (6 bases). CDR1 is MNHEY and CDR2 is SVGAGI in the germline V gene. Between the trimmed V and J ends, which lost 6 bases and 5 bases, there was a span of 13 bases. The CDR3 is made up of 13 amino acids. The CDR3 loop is CASRLDSRYGYTF. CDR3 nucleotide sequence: TGTGCCAGCAGATTGGACAGCCGGTATGGCTACACCTTC.

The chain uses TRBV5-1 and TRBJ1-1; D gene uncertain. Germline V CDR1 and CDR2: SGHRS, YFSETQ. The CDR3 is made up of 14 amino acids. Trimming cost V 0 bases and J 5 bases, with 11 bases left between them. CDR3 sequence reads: CASSLVGMGTEAFF. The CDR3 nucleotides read TGCGCCAGCAGCTTGGTAGGGATGGGGACTGAAGCTTTCTTT.

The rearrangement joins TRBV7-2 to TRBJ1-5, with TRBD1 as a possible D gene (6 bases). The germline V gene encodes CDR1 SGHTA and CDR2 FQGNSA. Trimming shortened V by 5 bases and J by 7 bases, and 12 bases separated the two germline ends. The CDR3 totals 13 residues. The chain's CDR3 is CASSPRQGQPQHF. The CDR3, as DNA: TGTGCCAGCAGCCCTCGTCAGGGGCAGCCCCAGCATTTT.

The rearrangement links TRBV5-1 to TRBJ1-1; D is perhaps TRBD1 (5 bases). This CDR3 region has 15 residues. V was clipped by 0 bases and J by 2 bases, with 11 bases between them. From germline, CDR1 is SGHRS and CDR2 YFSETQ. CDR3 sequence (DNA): TGCGCCAGCAGCTTGGGGAAACAGGTAAACACTGAAGCTTTCTTT. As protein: CASSLGKQVNTEAFF.

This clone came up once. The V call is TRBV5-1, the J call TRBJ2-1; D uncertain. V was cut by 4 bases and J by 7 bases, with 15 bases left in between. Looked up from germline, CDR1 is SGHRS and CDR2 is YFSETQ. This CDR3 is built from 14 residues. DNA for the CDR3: TGCGCCAGCAGCGTCCAGCCCAATGAGAATGAGCAGTTCTTC. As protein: CASSVQPNENEQFF.

CDR3 in DNA: TGTGCCAGCAGACTGCTAGCGGGACAAGAGACCCAGTACTTC. The encoded protein is CASRLLAGQETQYF. V usage is TRBV7-2 and J usage is TRBJ2-5; 9 bases agree with TRBD2. This CDR3 contains 14 residues. Germline CDR1 and CDR2: SGHTA and FQGNSA. The ends lost 6 bases at V and 2 bases at J; junction bases unmatched: 4.

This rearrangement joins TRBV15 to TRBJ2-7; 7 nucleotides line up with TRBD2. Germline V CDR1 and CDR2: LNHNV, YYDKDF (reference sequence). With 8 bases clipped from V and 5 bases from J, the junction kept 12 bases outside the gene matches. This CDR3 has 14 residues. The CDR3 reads CATAASVTSDEQYF. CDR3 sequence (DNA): TGTGCCACCGCCGCGTCCGTAACTAGCGACGAGCAGTACTTC.

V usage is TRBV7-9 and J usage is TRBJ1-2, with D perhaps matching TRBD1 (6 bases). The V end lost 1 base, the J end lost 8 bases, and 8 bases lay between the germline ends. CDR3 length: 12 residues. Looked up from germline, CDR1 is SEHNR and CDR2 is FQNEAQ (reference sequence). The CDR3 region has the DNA TGTGCCAGCAGCTTAGAAGGGGGGGGCTACACCTTC. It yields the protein CASSLEGGGYTF.

CDR3 protein: CAIKRQGPYGYTF. DNA for the CDR3: TGTGCCATCAAGAGACAGGGGCCCTATGGCTACACCTTC. The chain couples TRBV10-3 to TRBJ1-2, with 8 positions matching TRBD1. Germline V gene data show CDR1 as ENHRY and CDR2 as SYGVKD. The CDR3 has 13 residues. The V and J ends lost 7 bases and 4 bases, in that order; junction bases with no gene match: 5.

The CDR3 loop reads CASSVGSGIETQYF. The CDR3 nucleotides are TGTGCCAGCAGCGTCGGAAGCGGTATCGAGACCCAGTACTTC. This chain uses TRBV9 with TRBJ2-5, with D tentatively TRBD2 (5 bases). This CDR3 is 14 amino acids long. The V and J ends lost 2 bases and 5 bases respectively, with 13 bases between them. CDR1 and CDR2 (germline): SGDLS, YYNGEE. The entire variable domain, with the rest obtained from reference TRBV9 and TRBJ2-5, is as follows: DSGVTQTPKHLITATGQRVTLRCSPRSGDLSVYWYQQSLDQGLQFLIQYYNGEERAKGNILERFSAQQFPDLHSELNLSSLELGDSALYFCASSVGSGIETQYFGPGTRLLVL.

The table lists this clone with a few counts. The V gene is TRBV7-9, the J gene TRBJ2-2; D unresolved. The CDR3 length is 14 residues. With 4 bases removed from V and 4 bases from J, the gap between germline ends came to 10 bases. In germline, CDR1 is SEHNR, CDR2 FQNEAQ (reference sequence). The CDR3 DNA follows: TGTGCCAGCAGCTCTACACTCTCCACCGGGGAGCTGTTTTTT. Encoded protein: CASSSTLSTGELFF. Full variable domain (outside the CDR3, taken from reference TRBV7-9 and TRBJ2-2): DTGVSQNPRHKITKRGQNVTFRCDPISEHNRLYWYRQTLGQGPEFLTYFQNEAQLEKSRLLSDRFSAERPKGSFSTLEIQRTEQGDSAMYLCASSSTLSTGELFFGEGSRLTVL.

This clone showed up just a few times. The CDR3 loop is CASSLAGVGGYTF. The CDR3 nucleotides read TGTGCCAGCAGCTTAGCGGGGGTTGGTGGCTACACCTTC. The J gene is TRBJ1-2, the V gene TRBV7-6; D is perhaps TRBD1 (5 bases). The CDR3 is 13 residues long. Germline CDR1 and CDR2: SGHVS and FNYEAQ. Trimming took off 0 bases at V and 7 bases at J, with 9 bases between the two ends.

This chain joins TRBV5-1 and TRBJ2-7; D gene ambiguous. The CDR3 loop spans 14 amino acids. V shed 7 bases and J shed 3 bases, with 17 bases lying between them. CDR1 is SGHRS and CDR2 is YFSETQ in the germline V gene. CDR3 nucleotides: TGCGCCAGCGGATTTGGTGGGTATAACTACGAGCAGTACTTC. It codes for CASGFGGYNYEQYF.

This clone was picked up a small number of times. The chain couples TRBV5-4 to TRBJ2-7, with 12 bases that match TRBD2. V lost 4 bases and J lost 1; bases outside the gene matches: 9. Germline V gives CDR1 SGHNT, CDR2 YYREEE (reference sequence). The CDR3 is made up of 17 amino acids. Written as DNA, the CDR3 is TGTGCCAGCAGCCCCGGGACTAGCGGGCACTTATCCTACGAGCAGTACTTC. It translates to CASSPGTSGHLSYEQYF. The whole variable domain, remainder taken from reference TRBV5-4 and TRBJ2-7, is ETGVTQSPTHLIKTRGQQVTLRCSSQSGHNTVSWYQQALGQGPQFIFQYYREEENGRGNFPPRFSGLQFPNYSSELNVNALELDDSALYLCASSPGTSGHLSYEQYFGPGTRLTVT.

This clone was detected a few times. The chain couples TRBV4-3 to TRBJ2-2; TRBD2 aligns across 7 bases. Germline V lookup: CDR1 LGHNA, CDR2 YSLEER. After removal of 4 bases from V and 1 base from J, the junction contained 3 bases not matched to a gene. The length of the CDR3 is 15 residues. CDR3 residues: CASSPGLGNTGELFF. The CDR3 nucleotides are TGCGCCAGCAGCCCCGGACTAGGGAACACCGGGGAGCTGTTTTTT.

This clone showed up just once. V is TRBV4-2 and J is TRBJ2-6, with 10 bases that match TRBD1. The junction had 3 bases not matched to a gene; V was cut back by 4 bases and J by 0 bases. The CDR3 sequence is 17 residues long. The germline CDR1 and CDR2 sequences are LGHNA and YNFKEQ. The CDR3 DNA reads TGTGCCAGCAGCCGGGACAGGGGAGACTCTGGGGCCAACGTCCTGACTTTC. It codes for CASSRDRGDSGANVLTF.

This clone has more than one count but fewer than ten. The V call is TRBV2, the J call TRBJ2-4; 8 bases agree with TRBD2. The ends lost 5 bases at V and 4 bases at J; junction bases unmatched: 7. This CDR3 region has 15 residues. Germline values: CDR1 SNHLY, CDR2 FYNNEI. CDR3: CASSKIAGTKNIQYF. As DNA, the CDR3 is TGTGCCAGCAGTAAAATAGCGGGGACTAAAAACATTCAGTACTTC.

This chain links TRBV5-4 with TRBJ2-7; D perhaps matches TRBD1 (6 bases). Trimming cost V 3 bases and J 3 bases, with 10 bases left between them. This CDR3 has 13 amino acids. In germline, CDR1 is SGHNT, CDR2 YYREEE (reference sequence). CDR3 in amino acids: CASSSKQGYEQYF. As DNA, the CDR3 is TGTGCCAGCAGCTCAAAACAGGGCTACGAGCAGTACTTC.

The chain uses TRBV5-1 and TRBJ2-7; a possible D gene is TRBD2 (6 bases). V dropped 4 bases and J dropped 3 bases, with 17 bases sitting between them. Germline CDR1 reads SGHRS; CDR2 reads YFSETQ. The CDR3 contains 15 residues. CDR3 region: CASSPRGSGNYEQYF. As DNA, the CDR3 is TGCGCCAGCAGCCCACGGGGGTCAGGGAACTACGAGCAGTACTTC.

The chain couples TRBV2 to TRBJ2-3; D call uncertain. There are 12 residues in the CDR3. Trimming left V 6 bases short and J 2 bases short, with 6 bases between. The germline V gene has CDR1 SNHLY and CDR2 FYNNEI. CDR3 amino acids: CASRWFTDTQYF. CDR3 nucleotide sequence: TGTGCCAGCAGGTGGTTCACAGATACGCAGTATTTT.

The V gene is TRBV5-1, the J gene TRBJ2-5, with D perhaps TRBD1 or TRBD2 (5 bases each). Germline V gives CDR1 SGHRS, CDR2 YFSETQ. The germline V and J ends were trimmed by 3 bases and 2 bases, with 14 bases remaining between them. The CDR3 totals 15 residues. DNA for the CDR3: TGCGCCAGCAGCTGGACTGCACGGACACAAGAGACCCAGTACTTC. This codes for CASSWTARTQETQYF.